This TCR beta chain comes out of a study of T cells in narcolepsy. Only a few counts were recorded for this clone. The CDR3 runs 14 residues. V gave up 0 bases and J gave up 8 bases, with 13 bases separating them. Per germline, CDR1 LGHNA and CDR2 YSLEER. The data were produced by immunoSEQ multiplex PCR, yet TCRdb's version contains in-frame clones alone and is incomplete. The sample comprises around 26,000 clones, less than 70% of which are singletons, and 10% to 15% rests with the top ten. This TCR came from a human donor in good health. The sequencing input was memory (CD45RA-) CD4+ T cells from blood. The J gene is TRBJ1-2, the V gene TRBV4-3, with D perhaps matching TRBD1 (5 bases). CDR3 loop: CASSQDVGGWGYTF. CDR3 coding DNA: TGCGCCAGCAGCCAAGACGTTGGGGGTTGGGGCTACACCTTC.